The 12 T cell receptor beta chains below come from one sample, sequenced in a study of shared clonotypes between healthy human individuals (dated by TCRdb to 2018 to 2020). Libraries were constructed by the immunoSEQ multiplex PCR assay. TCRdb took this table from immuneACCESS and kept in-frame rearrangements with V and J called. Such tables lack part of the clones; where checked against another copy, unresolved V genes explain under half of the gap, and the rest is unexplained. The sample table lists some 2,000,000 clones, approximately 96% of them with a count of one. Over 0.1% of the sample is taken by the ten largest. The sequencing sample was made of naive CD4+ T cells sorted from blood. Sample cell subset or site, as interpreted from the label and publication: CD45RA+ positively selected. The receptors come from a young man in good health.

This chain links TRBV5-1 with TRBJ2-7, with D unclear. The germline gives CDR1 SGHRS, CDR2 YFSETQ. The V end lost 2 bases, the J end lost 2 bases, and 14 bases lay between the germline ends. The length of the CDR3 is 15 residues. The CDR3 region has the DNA TGCGCCAGCAGCTTCGTCGGAAAACCACCCTACGAGCAGTACTTC. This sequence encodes CASSFVGKPPYEQYF.

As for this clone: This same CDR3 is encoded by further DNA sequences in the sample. The CDR3 DNA reads as TGTGCCAGTAGCCCAACAGGTCTCAACACTGAAGCTTTCTTT. This translates into CASSPTGLNTEAFF. The chain combines TRBV19 with TRBJ1-1; tentative D call: TRBD1 (5 bases). Trimming pared 6 bases from V and 2 bases from J, leaving 13 bases between. CDR3 size: 14 residues. Per the germline V gene, CDR1 is LNHDA and CDR2 is SQIVND (reference sequence).

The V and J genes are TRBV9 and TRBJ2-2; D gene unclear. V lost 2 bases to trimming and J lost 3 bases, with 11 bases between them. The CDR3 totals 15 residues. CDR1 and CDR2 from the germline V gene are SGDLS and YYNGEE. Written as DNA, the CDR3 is TGTGCCAGCAGCGTGGCGCCGACGGACACCGGGGAGCTGTTTTTT. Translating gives CASSVAPTDTGELFF. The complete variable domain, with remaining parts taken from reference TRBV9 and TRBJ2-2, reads DSGVTQTPKHLITATGQRVTLRCSPRSGDLSVYWYQQSLDQGLQFLIQYYNGEERAKGNILERFSAQQFPDLHSELNLSSLELGDSALYFCASSVAPTDTGELFFGEGSRLTVL.

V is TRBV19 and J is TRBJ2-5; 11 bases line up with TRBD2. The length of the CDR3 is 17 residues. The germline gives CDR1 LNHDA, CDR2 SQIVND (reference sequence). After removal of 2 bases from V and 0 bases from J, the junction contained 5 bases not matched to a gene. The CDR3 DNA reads TGTGCCAGTAGTATAACGGCTAGCGGGGGGAACCAAGAGACCCAGTACTTC. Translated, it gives CASSITASGGNQETQYF. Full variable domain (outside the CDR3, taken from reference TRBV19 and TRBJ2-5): DGGITQSPKYLFRKEGQNVTLSCEQNLNHDAMYWYRQDPGQGLRLIYYSQIVNDFQKGDIAEGYSVSREKKESFPLTVTSAQKNPTAFYLCASSITASGGNQETQYFGPGTRLLVL.

CDR3 bases: TGTGCCAGTTGGGCATTCGATGGGGTCGATGGCTACACCTTC. Protein: CASWAFDGVDGYTF. The V and J genes are TRBV19 and TRBJ1-2; D gene uncertain. The ends were cut back, 8 bases at V and 6 bases at J, with 19 bases in the middle. CDR1 is LNHDA and CDR2 is SQIVND in the germline V gene (reference sequence). This CDR3 comprises 14 residues.

Here the CDR3 reads CAGTGSGEKLFF. Here the CDR3 DNA reads TGTGCCGGGACGGGGTCGGGCGAAAAACTGTTTTTT. This chain connects TRBV30 to TRBJ1-4; the D gene is possibly TRBD1 (5 bases). Trimming removed 8 bases from V and 8 bases from J, with 15 bases in between. This CDR3 is 12 amino acids long. Germline loops: CDR1 GTSNPN, CDR2 SVGIG (reference sequence). Complete variable domain (other parts from reference TRBV30 and TRBJ1-4): SQTIHQWPATLVQPVGSPLSLECTVEGTSNPNLYWYRQAAGRGLQLLFYSVGIGQISSEVPQNLSASRPQDRQFILSSKKLLLSDSGFYLCAGTGSGEKLFFGSGTQLSVL.

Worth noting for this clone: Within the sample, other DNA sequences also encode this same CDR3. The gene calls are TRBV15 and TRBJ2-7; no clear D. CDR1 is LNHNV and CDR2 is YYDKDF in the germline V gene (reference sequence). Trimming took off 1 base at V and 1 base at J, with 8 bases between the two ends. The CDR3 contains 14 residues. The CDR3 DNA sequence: TGTGCCACCAGCAGAGGGAGAGGTTCCTACGAGCAGTACTTC. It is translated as CATSRGRGSYEQYF.

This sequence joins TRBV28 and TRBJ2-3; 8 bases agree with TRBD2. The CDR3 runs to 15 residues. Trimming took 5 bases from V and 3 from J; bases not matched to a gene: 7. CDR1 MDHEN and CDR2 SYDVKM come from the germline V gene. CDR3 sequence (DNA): TGTGCCAGCAGTCCCGGGACTAGAGGAACAGATACGCAGTATTTT. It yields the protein CASSPGTRGTDTQYF.

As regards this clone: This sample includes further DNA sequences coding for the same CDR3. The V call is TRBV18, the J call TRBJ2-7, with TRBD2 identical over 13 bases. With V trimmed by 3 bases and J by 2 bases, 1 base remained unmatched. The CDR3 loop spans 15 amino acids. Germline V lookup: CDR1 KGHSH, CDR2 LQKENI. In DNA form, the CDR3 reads TGTGCCAGCTCACCCGGACTAGCGGGAGCCTACGAGCAGTACTTC. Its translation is CASSPGLAGAYEQYF.

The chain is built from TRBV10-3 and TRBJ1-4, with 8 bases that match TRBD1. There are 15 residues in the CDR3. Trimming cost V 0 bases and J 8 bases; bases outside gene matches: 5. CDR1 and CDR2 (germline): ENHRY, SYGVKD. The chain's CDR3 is CAISESQDRVEKLFF. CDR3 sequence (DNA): TGTGCCATCAGTGAGTCTCAGGACAGGGTAGAAAAACTGTTTTTT.

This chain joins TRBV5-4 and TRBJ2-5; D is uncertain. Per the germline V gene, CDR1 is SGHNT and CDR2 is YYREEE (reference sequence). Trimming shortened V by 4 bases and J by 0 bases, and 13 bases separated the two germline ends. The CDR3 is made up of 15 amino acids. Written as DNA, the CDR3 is TGTGCCAGCAGCCCCTCCACTATGTACCAAGAGACCCAGTACTTC. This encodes CASSPSTMYQETQYF.

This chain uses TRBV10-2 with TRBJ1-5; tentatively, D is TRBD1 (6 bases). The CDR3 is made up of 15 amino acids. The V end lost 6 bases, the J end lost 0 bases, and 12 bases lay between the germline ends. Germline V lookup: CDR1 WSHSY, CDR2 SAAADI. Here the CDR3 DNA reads TGCGCCAGCAGAGAACAGGGTATTAGCAATCAGCCCCAGCATTTT. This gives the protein CASREQGISNQPQHF.